This TCR beta chain was profiled in a study of cytomegalovirus exposure and HLA in healthy donors. Overall study context: The 90 to 150 validation repertoires, a later analysis reported, used the same platform as the roughly 700 repertoires from the first cohort. Study-level results: Cytomegalovirus association was assigned to some 160 TCR beta chains.

Only in-frame clones appear in the TCRdb table, and some are missing; sequencing was by immunoSEQ multiplex PCR. The table includes some 340,000 clones, roughly 87% detected once. The length of the CDR3 is 20 residues. V shed 4 bases and J 4 bases; nucleotides not matched to a gene: 23. Looked up from germline, CDR1 is LNHDA and CDR2 is SQIVND (reference sequence). With respect to this clone: Antigen: not known.

The TCR originated in a woman aged 30 to 39 in good health and CMV-seropositive. The chain joins TRBV19 to TRBJ2-3; 7 nucleotides align to TRBD1. Sequenced sample: PBMCs. The CDR3 DNA sequence: TGTGCCAGTAGTACCCCGGACCTTGGACAGGACCCCCTGTTCTCAGATACGCAGTATTTT. Translation gives CASSTPDLGQDPLFSDTQYF.